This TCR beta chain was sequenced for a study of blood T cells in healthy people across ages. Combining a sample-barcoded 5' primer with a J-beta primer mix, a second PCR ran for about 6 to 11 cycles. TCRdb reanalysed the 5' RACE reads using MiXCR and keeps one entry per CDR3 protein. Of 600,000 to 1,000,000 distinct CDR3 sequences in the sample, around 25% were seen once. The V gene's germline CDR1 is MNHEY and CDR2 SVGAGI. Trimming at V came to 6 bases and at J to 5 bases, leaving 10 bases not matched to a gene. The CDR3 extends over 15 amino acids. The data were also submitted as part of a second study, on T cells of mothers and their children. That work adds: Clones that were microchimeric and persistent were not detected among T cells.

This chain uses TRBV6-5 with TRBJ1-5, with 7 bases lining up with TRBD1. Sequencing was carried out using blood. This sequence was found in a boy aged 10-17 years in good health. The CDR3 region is CASRPGQLGDQPQHF. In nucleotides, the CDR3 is TGTGCCAGCAGACCGGGACAGCTAGGGGATCAGCCCCAGCATTTT.